These 32 T cell receptor beta chains share one sample of origin, sequenced in a study of blood T cell repertoires in COVID-19. The repertoire was sequenced with immunoSEQ multiplex PCR; TCRdb's copy has only in-frame clones and lacks some. The data show approximately 150,000 clones, about 87% seen once. The sample comprised peripheral blood. These receptor sequences come from a woman between 45 and 60 years old with acute or convalescent COVID-19.

The chain carries TRBV12-1 and TRBJ1-5. TRBV12-1 is designated a pseudogene. The CDR3 contains 16 residues. The CDR3 region has the DNA TGTGCCAGCAGCTTTGGGGAGGGGCTAAGCAATCAGCCCCAGCATTTT. Translating it yields CASSFGEGLSNQPQHF.

The V call is TRBV5-1, the J call TRBJ2-1, with TRBD1 identical over 9 bases. The germline CDR1 and CDR2 sequences are SGHRS and YFSETQ. Losses at the gene ends were 3 bases for V and 6 bases for J; bases not matched to a gene: 7. CDR3 size: 15 residues. CDR3 amino acids: CASSSGQGSFNEQFF. In DNA, the CDR3 is TGCGCCAGCAGCTCGGGACAGGGATCGTTCAATGAGCAGTTCTTC.

The chain employs TRBV7-3 and TRBJ2-2, with 9 bases that match TRBD1. The germline CDR1 and CDR2 sequences are SGHTA and FQGTGA. The CDR3 loop spans 15 amino acids. V trimming: 2 bases; J trimming: 6 bases; junction bases outside the gene matches: 4. The chain's CDR3 is CASSLATGGSGELFF. The DNA for the CDR3 is TGTGCCAGCAGCTTAGCTACAGGGGGCTCCGGGGAGCTGTTTTTT.

This CDR3 is CASSEDRTGGFRVYEQYF. In DNA form, the CDR3 reads TGTGCCAGCAGTGAAGATCGGACAGGGGGTTTCAGGGTCTACGAGCAGTACTTC. The genes are TRBV6-1 and TRBJ2-7; 10 bases agree with TRBD1. V trimming: 1 base; J trimming: 3 bases; junction bases outside the gene matches: 12. Germline values: CDR1 MNHNS, CDR2 SASEGT. This CDR3 comprises 18 residues.

This clone is a singleton in its sample. The sample contains more than one DNA sequence encoding this CDR3. The chain links TRBV28 to TRBJ1-2; 10 bases line up with TRBD1. CDR1 is MDHEN and CDR2 is SYDVKM in the germline V gene. This CDR3 comprises 14 residues. V lost 4 bases and J lost 3; bases outside the gene matches: 2. The CDR3 bases are TGTGCCAGCAGTTCAGGACAGGGGGACTATGGCTACACCTTC. Translation: CASSSGQGDYGYTF.

This chain joins TRBV3-1 (or the pseudogene TRBV3-2) and TRBJ2-3; TRBD2 matches 13 bases. Germline V gives CDR1 LGHDT, CDR2 YNNKEL (reference sequence). V lost 6 bases, J lost 5 bases, and 8 bases stayed unmatched. This CDR3 region has 16 residues. CDR3 nucleotides: TGTGCCAGCAGTCGGACTAGCGGGAGACTGGAAGATACGCAGTATTTT. Amino acid sequence: CASSRTSGRLEDTQYF.

This chain joins TRBV27 and TRBJ1-1; the D gene is possibly TRBD1 (6 bases). CDR1 MNHEY and CDR2 SMNVEV come from the germline V gene (reference sequence). Trimming removed 5 bases at V and 5 bases at J, with 18 bases between. CDR3 length: 15 residues. The CDR3 is CASSPTGWGGTEAFF. The CDR3 DNA follows: TGTGCCAGCAGTCCTACAGGGTGGGGGGGAACTGAAGCTTTCTTT.

The CDR3 coding sequence is TGTGCCAGCAGCCTCAACAGGGGGTACTACAATGAGCAGTTCTTC. Translation: CASSLNRGYYNEQFF. The chain is built from TRBV5-4 and TRBJ2-1; TRBD1 matches 8 bases. The germline gives CDR1 SGHNT, CDR2 YYREEE (reference sequence). CDR3 length: 15 residues. Trimming cost V 4 bases and J 3 bases; bases outside gene matches: 6.

The chain is built from TRBV5-1 and TRBJ1-2; D possibly corresponds to TRBD1 (6 bases). The CDR3 extends over 13 amino acids. Trimming took off 4 bases at V and 8 bases at J, with 15 bases between the two ends. CDR1 is SGHRS and CDR2 is YFSETQ in the germline V gene. CDR3 sequence (DNA): TGCGCCAGCAGCGCAGGACAGAGGCGCGGCTACACCTTC. Its protein product is CASSAGQRRGYTF.

The V call is TRBV18, the J call TRBJ2-7; perhaps TRBD1 as D (6 bases). Trimming stripped 6 bases from V and 4 bases from J, with 19 bases between. This CDR3 spans 15 amino acids. Germline assignment: CDR1 KGHSH and CDR2 LQKENI. The CDR3 DNA reads as TGTGCCAGCTCTTACCAGTCAGGGGACGAGTACGAGCAGTACTTC. Protein: CASSYQSGDEYEQYF.

This clone was picked up one time. J is TRBJ2-1 and V is TRBV7-9, with TRBD1 identical over 8 bases. CDR1 is SEHNR and CDR2 is FQNEAQ in the germline V gene (reference sequence). This CDR3 contains 12 residues. The V segment lost 4 bases and the J segment 9 bases; nucleotides outside the gene matches: 2. This CDR3 is CASSSQGVEQFF. The CDR3, as DNA: TGTGCCAGCAGCTCACAGGGGGTTGAGCAGTTCTTC. The whole variable domain, remainder taken from reference TRBV7-9 and TRBJ2-1, is DTGVSQNPRHKITKRGQNVTFRCDPISEHNRLYWYRQTLGQGPEFLTYFQNEAQLEKSRLLSDRFSAERPKGSFSTLEIQRTEQGDSAMYLCASSSQGVEQFFGPGTRLTVL.

The CDR3 here is CASNGLAGDTQYF. In DNA form, the CDR3 reads TGTGCCAGCAATGGACTAGCGGGAGATACGCAGTATTTT. The chain employs TRBV27 and TRBJ2-3; 11 bases agree with TRBD2. CDR3 length: 13 residues. CDR1 MNHEY and CDR2 SMNVEV come from the germline V gene (reference sequence). V was clipped by 7 bases and J by 5 bases; unmatched bases: 2.

The rearrangement uses TRBV19 and TRBJ2-3; 13 bases fit TRBD2. V trimming: 2 bases; J trimming: 5 bases; junction bases outside the gene matches: 1. The CDR3 is made up of 15 amino acids. Germline values: CDR1 LNHDA, CDR2 SQIVND (reference sequence). As DNA, the CDR3 is TGTGCCAGTAGTATAACTAGCGGGAGGGTAGATACGCAGTATTTT. Protein sequence: CASSITSGRVDTQYF.

In DNA, the CDR3 is TGTGCCAGCAGCTTGTGGCAGGGGGTGAGCAATCAGCCCCAGCATTTT. It codes for CASSLWQGVSNQPQHF. The chain links TRBV5-8 to TRBJ1-5; TRBD1 matches 7 bases. Losses at the gene ends were 1 base for V and 1 base for J; bases not matched to a gene: 5. The CDR3 spans 16 residues. Germline CDR1 is SGHTS and CDR2 is YDEGEE.

This rearrangement joins TRBV5-1 to TRBJ2-1; 12 bases are a match to TRBD2. CDR3 size: 16 residues. V lost 4 bases, J lost 7 bases, and 9 bases stayed unmatched. Germline values: CDR1 SGHRS, CDR2 YFSETQ. CDR3 residues: CASSARTSGTSNEQFF. CDR3 coding DNA: TGCGCCAGCAGCGCGAGGACTAGCGGGACCTCAAATGAGCAGTTCTTC.

This clone was counted a single time. V gene TRBV7-2 combines with J gene TRBJ1-5; no clear D. CDR1 SGHTA and CDR2 FQGNSA come from the germline V gene. The germline V and J ends were trimmed by 5 bases and 1 base, with 12 bases remaining between them. The CDR3 covers 15 residues. The CDR3 DNA reads as TGTGCCAGCAGCCCCTTACAGCGGAGCAATCAGCCCCAGCATTTT. Translated: CASSPLQRSNQPQHF. The complete variable domain, with remaining parts taken from reference TRBV7-2 and TRBJ1-5, reads GAGVSQSPSNKVTEKGKDVELRCDPISGHTALYWYRQSLGQGLEFLIYFQGNSAPDKSGLPSDRFSAERTGGSVSTLTIQRTQQEDSAVYLCASSPLQRSNQPQHFGDGTRLSIL.

The sample holds one count of this clone. The chain links TRBV9 to TRBJ2-2; D is undetermined. The germline gives CDR1 SGDLS, CDR2 YYNGEE. The CDR3 contains 14 residues. Trimming took 4 bases from V and 6 from J, leaving 13 bases between them. The CDR3 sequence is CASSPPRRSGELFF. CDR3 bases: TGTGCCAGCAGCCCCCCCCGTCGGTCCGGGGAGCTGTTTTTT. Filled out from reference TRBV9 and TRBJ2-2, the complete variable domain reads DSGVTQTPKHLITATGQRVTLRCSPRSGDLSVYWYQQSLDQGLQFLIQYYNGEERAKGNILERFSAQQFPDLHSELNLSSLELGDSALYFCASSPPRRSGELFFGEGSRLTVL.

The V gene is TRBV4-2, the J gene TRBJ2-3, with D possibly TRBD2 on 7 matching bases. Germline loops: CDR1 LGHNA, CDR2 YNFKEQ. This CDR3 is built from 15 residues. V was shortened by 4 bases and J by 3 bases, with 14 bases between the two germline ends. The CDR3 coding sequence is TGTGCCAGCAGCCGAAGGGAGGGGGTAACAGATACGCAGTATTTT. Its protein is CASSRREGVTDTQYF.

The V gene is TRBV15, the J gene TRBJ1-3; the D is unclear. Trimming left V 0 bases short and J 0 bases short, with 6 bases between. Germline CDR1 and CDR2: LNHNV and YYDKDF (reference sequence). The CDR3 extends over 15 amino acids. The CDR3 nucleotides read TGTGCCACCAGCAGAGATGTCTTCTCTGGAAACACCATATATTTT. Translated: CATSRDVFSGNTIYF.

The chain links TRBV28 to TRBJ1-2, with D unclear. In germline, CDR1 is MDHEN, CDR2 SYDVKM. CDR3 length equals 13 residues. Trimming left V 6 bases short and J 6 bases short, with 14 bases between. CDR3 in amino acids: CASRAQIGNGYTF. In DNA, the CDR3 is TGTGCCAGCAGGGCACAGATCGGAAATGGCTACACCTTC.

V is TRBV5-1 and J is TRBJ2-5, with D possibly matching TRBD1 (6 bases). Deletions cut 5 bases from V and 4 bases from J, with 15 bases between. CDR1 SGHRS and CDR2 YFSETQ come from the germline V gene. The CDR3 is 14 residues long. As DNA, the CDR3 is TGCGCCAGCAGGACTCAGGGGTGGGGAGAGACCCAGTACTTC. The encoded protein is CASRTQGWGETQYF. The variable domain in full, completed from reference TRBV5-1 and TRBJ2-5, reads KAGVTQTPRYLIKTRGQQVTLSCSPISGHRSVSWYQQTPGQGLQFLFEYFSETQRNKGNFPGRFSGRQFSNSRSEMNVSTLELGDSALYLCASRTQGWGETQYFGPGTRLLVL.

V is TRBV10-3 and J is TRBJ1-2; a possible D gene is TRBD1 (6 bases). The CDR3 runs to 13 residues. V was pared by 3 bases and J by 3 bases, with 8 bases between. The V gene's germline CDR1 is ENHRY and CDR2 SYGVKD. The CDR3 region has the DNA TGTGCCATCAGTGAAGACAGGTACTATGGCTACACCTTC. As protein: CAISEDRYYGYTF.

The chain combines TRBV9 with TRBJ1-4, with 8 bases aligning to TRBD1. This CDR3 spans 16 amino acids. Germline values: CDR1 SGDLS, CDR2 YYNGEE. V lost 2 bases to trimming and J lost 5 bases; unmatched junction nucleotides: 8. The CDR3 is CASSVSLGQENEKLFF. The CDR3 DNA sequence: TGTGCCAGCAGCGTTAGTTTGGGACAGGAGAATGAAAAACTGTTTTTT.

This clone has a single count. The chain combines TRBV5-1 with TRBJ2-6; TRBD1 is a possible D gene (6 bases). Trimming cost V 6 bases and J 2 bases, with 18 bases left between them. The CDR3 contains 17 residues. Germline values: CDR1 SGHRS, CDR2 YFSETQ. The CDR3 loop is CASKSRDILAGANVLTF. The CDR3 coding sequence is TGCGCCAGCAAGTCCCGGGACATTCTGGCTGGGGCCAACGTCCTGACTTTC. The variable domain in full, with the rest retrieved from reference TRBV5-1 and TRBJ2-6, is KAGVTQTPRYLIKTRGQQVTLSCSPISGHRSVSWYQQTPGQGLQFLFEYFSETQRNKGNFPGRFSGRQFSNSRSEMNVSTLELGDSALYLCASKSRDILAGANVLTFGAGSRLTVL.

This chain uses TRBV27 with TRBJ1-5; possible D gene TRBD1, 5 bases. The germline V gene encodes CDR1 MNHEY and CDR2 SMNVEV (reference sequence). V dropped 6 bases and J dropped 1 base, with 13 bases sitting between them. CDR3 size: 15 residues. The CDR3 DNA sequence: TGTGCCAGCAGCCCCGCAGGGTCGAGCAATCAGCCCCAGCATTTT. It is translated as CASSPAGSSNQPQHF.

V gene TRBV5-1 combines with J gene TRBJ1-1, with unresolved D. The germline gives CDR1 SGHRS, CDR2 YFSETQ. CDR3 size: 14 residues. V was clipped by 3 bases and J by 8 bases, with 17 bases between them. CDR3 DNA sequence: TGCGCCAGCAGCTACACCTCCGGAGAGATAGAAGCTTTCTTT. Amino acid sequence: CASSYTSGEIEAFF. The variable domain in full, with the rest retrieved from reference TRBV5-1 and TRBJ1-1, is KAGVTQTPRYLIKTRGQQVTLSCSPISGHRSVSWYQQTPGQGLQFLFEYFSETQRNKGNFPGRFSGRQFSNSRSEMNVSTLELGDSALYLCASSYTSGEIEAFFGQGTRLTVV.

This clone was seen once. The sample carries other DNA sequences with the same CDR3. V gene TRBV7-9 combines with J gene TRBJ1-1, with D perhaps matching TRBD1 (5 bases). Germline CDR1 is SEHNR and CDR2 is FQNEAQ (reference sequence). CDR3 length: 12 residues. Between the trimmed V and J ends, which lost 3 bases and 7 bases, there was a span of 9 bases. CDR3 region: CASSLQGGEAFF. CDR3 in DNA: TGTGCCAGCAGCTTGCAGGGTGGTGAAGCTTTCTTT.

V and J are TRBV10-3 and TRBJ1-1, with D unresolved. The CDR3 has 13 residues. Germline V gene sequence: CDR1 ENHRY, CDR2 SYGVKD. Trimming stripped 3 bases from V and 2 bases from J, with 7 bases between. CDR3 protein: CAISDMRNTEAFF. As DNA, the CDR3 is TGTGCCATCAGTGATATGAGAAACACTGAAGCTTTCTTT.

The J gene is TRBJ2-1, the V gene TRBV5-4; 8 nucleotides align to TRBD1. Looked up from germline, CDR1 is SGHNT and CDR2 is YYREEE (reference sequence). This CDR3 comprises 14 residues. Trimming took 5 bases from V and 5 from J; bases not matched to a gene: 6. The CDR3 coding sequence is TGTGCCAGCAGGCCCGGGACAGGCGACAATGAGCAGTTCTTC. Translating it yields CASRPGTGDNEQFF.

V and J are TRBV3-1 (or the pseudogene TRBV3-2) and TRBJ2-3; 14 nucleotides line up with TRBD2. J lost 9 bases, V lost 4 bases, and 12 bases had no gene match. Per the germline V gene, CDR1 is LGHDT and CDR2 is YNNKEL (reference sequence). The CDR3 extends over 17 amino acids. The CDR3 spells CASSPSPGTSGSGTQYF. The CDR3 coding sequence is TGTGCCAGCAGCCCTTCCCCTGGGACTAGCGGGAGTGGCACGCAGTATTTT.

The rearrangement joins TRBV12-3 or TRBV12-4 to TRBJ1-1; TRBD1 is a possible D gene (6 bases). V was shortened by 3 bases and J by 11 bases, with 13 bases between the two germline ends. This CDR3 spans 12 amino acids. The CDR3 DNA reads TGTGCCAGCAGTTTCTGGACAGAAGTGGCTTTCTTT. It encodes CASSFWTEVAFF.

V is TRBV6-6 and J is TRBJ1-2, with TRBD1 as a possible D gene (6 bases). CDR1 and CDR2 from the germline V gene are MNHNY and SVGAGI (reference sequence). The CDR3 spans 16 residues. The V end lost 4 bases, the J end lost 5 bases, and 20 bases lay between the germline ends. The CDR3 nucleotides read TGTGCCAGCAGTTCGCTCCGACCCGGACAGCCTTATGGCTACACCTTC. It specifies CASSSLRPGQPYGYTF.